The present T cell receptor (beta chain) was sequenced within a study of cytomegalovirus exposure and HLA in healthy donors. Study-level results: It was approximately 160 TCR beta chains that were listed as cytomegalovirus-associated.

Germline V gene lookup returns CDR1 SGDLS and CDR2 YYNGEE. The CDR3 runs to 16 residues. V was cut by 0 bases and J by 1 base, with 10 bases left in between. The PCR ran on 60 Vbeta and 13 Jbeta primers. TCRdb's table, derived via immunoSEQ multiplex PCR, lists solely in-frame clones and lacks some. This table has 100,000 to 150,000 clones, approximately 80% appearing once. As regards this clone: Its antigen is undetermined.

Input material: PBMCs. The sequence derives from a girl aged 2 to 9 in good health and CMV-seronegative. This sequence joins TRBV9 and TRBJ2-2, with D possibly matching TRBD1 (6 bases). CDR3 in DNA: TGTGCCAGCAGCGTAGCTGGGACATGGAACACCGGGGAGCTGTTTTTT. It specifies CASSVAGTWNTGELFF.